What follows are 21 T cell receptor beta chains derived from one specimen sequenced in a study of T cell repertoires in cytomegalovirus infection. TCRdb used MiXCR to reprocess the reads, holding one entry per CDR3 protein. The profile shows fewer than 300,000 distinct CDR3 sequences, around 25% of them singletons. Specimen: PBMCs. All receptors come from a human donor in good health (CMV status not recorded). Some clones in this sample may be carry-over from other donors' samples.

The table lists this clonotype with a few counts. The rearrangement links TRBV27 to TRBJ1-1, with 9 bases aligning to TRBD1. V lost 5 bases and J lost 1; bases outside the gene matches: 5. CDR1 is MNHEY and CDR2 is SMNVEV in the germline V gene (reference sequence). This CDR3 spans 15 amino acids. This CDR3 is CASSTRTGANTEAFF. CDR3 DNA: TGTGCCAGCAGTACCCGGACAGGGGCGAACACTGAAGCTTTCTTT.

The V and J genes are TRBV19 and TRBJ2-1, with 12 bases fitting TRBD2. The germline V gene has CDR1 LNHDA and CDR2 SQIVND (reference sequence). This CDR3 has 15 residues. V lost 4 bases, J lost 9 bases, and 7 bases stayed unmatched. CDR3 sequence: CASSTRLAGEGEQFF. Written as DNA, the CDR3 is TGTGCCAGTAGTACCCGACTAGCGGGAGAGGGTGAGCAGTTCTTC.

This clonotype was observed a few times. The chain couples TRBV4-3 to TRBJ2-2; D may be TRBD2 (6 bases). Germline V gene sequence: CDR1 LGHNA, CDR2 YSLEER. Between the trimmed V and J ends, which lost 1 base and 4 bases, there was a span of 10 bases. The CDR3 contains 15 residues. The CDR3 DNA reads TGCGCCAGCAGCCAAGCGGGAGCCAGCACCGGGGAGCTGTTTTTT. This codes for CASSQAGASTGELFF.

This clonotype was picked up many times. DNA of the CDR3: TGCGCCAGCAGCTCCGGACAGGGAAGAGGAGATACGCAGTATTTT. This encodes CASSSGQGRGDTQYF. V gene TRBV10-1 combines with J gene TRBJ2-3; the match to TRBD1 covers 8 bases. Germline CDR1 is WNHNN and CDR2 is SYGVQD (reference sequence). Trimming at V came to 6 bases and at J to 5 bases, leaving 10 bases not matched to a gene. There are 15 residues in the CDR3.

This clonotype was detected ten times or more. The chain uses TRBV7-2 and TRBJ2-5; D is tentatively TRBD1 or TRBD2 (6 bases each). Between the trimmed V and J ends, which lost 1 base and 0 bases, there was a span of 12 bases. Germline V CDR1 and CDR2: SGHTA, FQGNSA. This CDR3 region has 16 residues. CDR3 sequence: CASSLGGARYQETQYF. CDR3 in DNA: TGTGCCAGCAGCTTAGGGGGGGCGAGGTACCAAGAGACCCAGTACTTC.

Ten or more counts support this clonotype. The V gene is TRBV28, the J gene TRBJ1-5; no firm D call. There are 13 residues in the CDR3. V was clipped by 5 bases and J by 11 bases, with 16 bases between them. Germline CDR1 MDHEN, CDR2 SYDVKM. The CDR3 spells CASSLPGRWTQHF. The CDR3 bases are TGTGCCAGCAGTCTTCCGGGGAGATGGACCCAGCATTTT.

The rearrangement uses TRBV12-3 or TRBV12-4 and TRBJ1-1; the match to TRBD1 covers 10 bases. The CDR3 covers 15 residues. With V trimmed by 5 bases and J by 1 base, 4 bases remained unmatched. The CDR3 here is CASSKRTGGNTEAFF. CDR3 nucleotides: TGTGCCAGCAGTAAACGGACAGGGGGGAACACTGAAGCTTTCTTT.

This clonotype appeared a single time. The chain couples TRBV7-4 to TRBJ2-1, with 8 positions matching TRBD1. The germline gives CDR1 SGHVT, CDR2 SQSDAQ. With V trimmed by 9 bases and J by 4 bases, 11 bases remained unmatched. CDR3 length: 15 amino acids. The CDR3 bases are TGTGCCAGTAACTCAGACAGGGGCGGTTACAATGAGCAGTTCTTC. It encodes CASNSDRGGYNEQFF.

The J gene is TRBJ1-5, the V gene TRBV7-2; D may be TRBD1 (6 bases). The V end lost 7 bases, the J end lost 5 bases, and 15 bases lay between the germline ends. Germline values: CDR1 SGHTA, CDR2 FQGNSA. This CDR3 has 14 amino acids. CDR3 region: CASNEGQSDQPQHF. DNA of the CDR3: TGTGCCAGCAATGAAGGACAGAGCGATCAGCCCCAGCATTTT.

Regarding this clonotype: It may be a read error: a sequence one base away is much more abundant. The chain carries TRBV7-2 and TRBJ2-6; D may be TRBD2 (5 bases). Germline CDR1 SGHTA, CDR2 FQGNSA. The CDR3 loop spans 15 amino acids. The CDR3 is CASSLAPQEAGVPTF. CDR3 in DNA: TGTGCCAGCAGCTTAGCTCCCCAGGAGGCTGGCGTCCCGACTTTC.

In nucleotides, the CDR3 is TGTGCCAGCAGGCCGGCAGGAGGACAGTATAGCAATCAGCCCCAGCATTTT. Translated, it gives CASRPAGGQYSNQPQHF. V gene TRBV7-9 combines with J gene TRBJ1-5; possibly TRBD1 for D (6 bases). With 6 bases removed from V and 0 bases from J, the gap between germline ends came to 18 bases. Germline CDR1 is SEHNR and CDR2 is FQNEAQ (reference sequence). The CDR3 covers 17 residues.

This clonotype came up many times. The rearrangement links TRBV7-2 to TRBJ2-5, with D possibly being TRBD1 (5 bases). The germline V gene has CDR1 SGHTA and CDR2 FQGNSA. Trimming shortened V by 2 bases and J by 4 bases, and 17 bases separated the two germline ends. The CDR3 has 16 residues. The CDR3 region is CASSLRTQQGGETQYF. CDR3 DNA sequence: TGTGCCAGCAGCTTAAGGACCCAGCAGGGTGGAGAGACCCAGTACTTC.

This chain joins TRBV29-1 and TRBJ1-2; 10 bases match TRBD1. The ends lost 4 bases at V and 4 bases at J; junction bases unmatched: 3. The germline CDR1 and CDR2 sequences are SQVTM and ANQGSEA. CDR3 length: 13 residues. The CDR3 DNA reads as TGCAGCGTTGTTAGGGACAGGGGCTATGGCTACACCTTC. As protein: CSVVRDRGYGYTF.

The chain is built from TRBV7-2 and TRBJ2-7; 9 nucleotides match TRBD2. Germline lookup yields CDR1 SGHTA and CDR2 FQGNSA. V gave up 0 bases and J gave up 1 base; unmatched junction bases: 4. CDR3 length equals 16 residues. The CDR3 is CASSLALLAGSYEQYF. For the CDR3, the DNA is TGTGCCAGCAGCTTAGCGCTCCTAGCGGGGTCCTACGAGCAGTACTTC. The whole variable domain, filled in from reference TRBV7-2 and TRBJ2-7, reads GAGVSQSPSNKVTEKGKDVELRCDPISGHTALYWYRQSLGQGLEFLIYFQGNSAPDKSGLPSDRFSAERTGGSVSTLTIQRTQQEDSAVYLCASSLALLAGSYEQYFGPGTRLTVT.

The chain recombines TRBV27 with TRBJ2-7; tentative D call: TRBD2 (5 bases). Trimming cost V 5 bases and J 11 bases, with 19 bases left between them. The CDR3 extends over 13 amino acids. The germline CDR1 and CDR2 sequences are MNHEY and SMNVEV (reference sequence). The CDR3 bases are TGTGCCAGCAGTACAACCGGGGTCATACGCAAGTACTTC. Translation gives CASSTTGVIRKYF.

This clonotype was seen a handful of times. The CDR3 sequence is CASSPPLRSYNEQFF. The CDR3, as DNA: TGTGCCAGCTCACCACCGTTGAGATCCTACAATGAGCAGTTCTTC. This chain links TRBV18 with TRBJ2-1; no firm D call. The CDR3 is 15 amino acids. Deletions cut 0 bases from V and 1 base from J, with 7 bases between. Germline V gives CDR1 KGHSH, CDR2 LQKENI.

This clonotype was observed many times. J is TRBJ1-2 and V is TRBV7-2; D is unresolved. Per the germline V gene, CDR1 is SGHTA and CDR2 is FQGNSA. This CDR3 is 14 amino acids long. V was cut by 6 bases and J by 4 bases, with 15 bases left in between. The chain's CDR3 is CASRQSISLYGYTF. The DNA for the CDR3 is TGTGCCAGCAGGCAATCGATTTCCCTCTATGGCTACACCTTC. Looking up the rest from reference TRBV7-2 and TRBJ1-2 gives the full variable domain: GAGVSQSPSNKVTEKGKDVELRCDPISGHTALYWYRQSLGQGLEFLIYFQGNSAPDKSGLPSDRFSAERTGGSVSTLTIQRTQQEDSAVYLCASRQSISLYGYTFGSGTRLTVV.

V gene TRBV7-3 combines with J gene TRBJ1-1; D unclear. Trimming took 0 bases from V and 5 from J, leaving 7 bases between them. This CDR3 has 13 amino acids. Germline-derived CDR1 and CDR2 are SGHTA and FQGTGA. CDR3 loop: CASSLTWRTEAFF. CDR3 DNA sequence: TGTGCCAGCAGCTTAACGTGGAGGACTGAAGCTTTCTTT.

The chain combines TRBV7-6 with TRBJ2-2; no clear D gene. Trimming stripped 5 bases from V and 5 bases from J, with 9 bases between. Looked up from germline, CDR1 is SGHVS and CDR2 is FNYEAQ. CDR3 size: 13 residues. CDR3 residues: CASSQQTTGELFF. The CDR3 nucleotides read TGTGCCAGCAGCCAACAAACGACCGGGGAGCTGTTTTTT. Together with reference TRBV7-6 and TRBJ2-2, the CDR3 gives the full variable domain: GAGVSQSPRYKVTKRGQDVALRCDPISGHVSLYWYRQALGQGPEFLTYFNYEAQQDKSGLPNDRFSAERPEGSISTLTIQRTEQRDSAMYRCASSQQTTGELFFGEGSRLTVL.

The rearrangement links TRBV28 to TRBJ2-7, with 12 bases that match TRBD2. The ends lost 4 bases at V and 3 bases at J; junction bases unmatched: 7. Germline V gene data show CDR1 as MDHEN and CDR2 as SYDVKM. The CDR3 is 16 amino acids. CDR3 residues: CASSSPTSGRDYEQYF. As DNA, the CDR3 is TGTGCCAGCAGTTCCCCGACTAGCGGGAGAGACTACGAGCAGTACTTC.

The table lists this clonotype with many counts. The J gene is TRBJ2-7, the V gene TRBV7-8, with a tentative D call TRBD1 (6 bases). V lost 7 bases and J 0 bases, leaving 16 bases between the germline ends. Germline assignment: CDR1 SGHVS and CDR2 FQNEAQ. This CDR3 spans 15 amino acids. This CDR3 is CASTPWGQFSYEQYF. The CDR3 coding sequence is TGTGCCAGCACCCCTTGGGGGCAGTTCTCCTACGAGCAGTACTTC.